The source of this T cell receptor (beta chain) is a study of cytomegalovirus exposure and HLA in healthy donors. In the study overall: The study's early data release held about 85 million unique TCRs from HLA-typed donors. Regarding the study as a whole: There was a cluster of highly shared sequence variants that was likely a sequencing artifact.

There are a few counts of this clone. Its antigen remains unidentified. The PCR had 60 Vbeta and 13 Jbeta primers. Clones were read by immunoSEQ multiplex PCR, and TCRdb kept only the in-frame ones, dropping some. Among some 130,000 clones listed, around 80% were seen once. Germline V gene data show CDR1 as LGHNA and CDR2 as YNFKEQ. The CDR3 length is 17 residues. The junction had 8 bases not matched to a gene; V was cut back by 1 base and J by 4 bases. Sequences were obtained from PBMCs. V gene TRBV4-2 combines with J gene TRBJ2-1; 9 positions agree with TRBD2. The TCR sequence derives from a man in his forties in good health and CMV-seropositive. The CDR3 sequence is CASSQGLAGSTYNEQFF. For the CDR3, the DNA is TGTGCCAGCAGCCAAGGTCTAGCGGGATCCACTTACAATGAGCAGTTCTTC.